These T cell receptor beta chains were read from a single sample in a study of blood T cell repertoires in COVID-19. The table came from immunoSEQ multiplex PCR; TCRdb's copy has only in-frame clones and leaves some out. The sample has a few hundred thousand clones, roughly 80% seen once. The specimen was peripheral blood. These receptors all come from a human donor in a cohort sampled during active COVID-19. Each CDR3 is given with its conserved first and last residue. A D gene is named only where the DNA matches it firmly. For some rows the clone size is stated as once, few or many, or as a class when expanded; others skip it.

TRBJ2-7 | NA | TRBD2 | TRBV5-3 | CARSLPGTSGRAPRRYEQYF | TGTGCCAGAAGCCTCCCCGGGACTAGCGGGAGGGCCCCGAGAAGGTACGAGCAGTACTTC
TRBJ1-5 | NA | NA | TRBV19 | CASSIIGGGLSNQPQHF | TGTGCCAGTAGTATAATTGGCGGGGGTCTGAGCAATCAGCCCCAGCATTTT
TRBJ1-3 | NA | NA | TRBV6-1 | CASSEAGGNTIYF | TGTGCCAGCAGTGAGGCAGGGGGAAACACCATATATTTT
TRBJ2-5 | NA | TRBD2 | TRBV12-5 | CASGVAAKAGGKQETQYF | TGTGCTAGTGGGGTAGCCGCTAAAGCGGGAGGGAAACAAGAGACCCAGTACTTC
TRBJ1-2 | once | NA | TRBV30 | CAWSAGDYGYTF | TGTGCCTGGAGTGCGGGGGACTATGGCTACACCTTC
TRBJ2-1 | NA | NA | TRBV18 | CASSPWLAGSSYNEQFF | TGTGCCAGCTCACCGTGGCTAGCTGGAAGCTCCTACAATGAGCAGTTCTTC
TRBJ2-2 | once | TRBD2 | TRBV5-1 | CASTMTSGFTNTGELFF | TGCGCCAGCACCATGACTAGCGGGTTCACGAACACCGGGGAGCTGTTTTTT
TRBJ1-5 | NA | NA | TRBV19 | CASRGRGTSSNQPQHF | TGTGCCAGTAGGGGGCGGGGGACCTCTAGCAATCAGCCCCAGCATTTT
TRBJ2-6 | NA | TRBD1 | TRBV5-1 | CASSLWVDRGSGANVLTF | TGCGCCAGCAGCTTGTGGGTCGACAGGGGGTCTGGGGCCAACGTCCTGACTTTC
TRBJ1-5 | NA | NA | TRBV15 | CATSRLYNQPQHF | TGTGCCACCAGCCGCCTCTATAATCAGCCCCAGCATTTT
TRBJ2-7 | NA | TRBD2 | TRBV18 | CASSPPGLAGEQYF | TGTGCCAGCTCACCACCGGGACTAGCGGGGGAGCAGTACTTC
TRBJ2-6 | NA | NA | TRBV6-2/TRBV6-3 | CASSYWEPGANVLTF | TGTGCCAGCAGTTACTGGGAGCCTGGGGCCAACGTCCTGACTTTC
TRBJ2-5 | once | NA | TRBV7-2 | CASSLAVSGETQYF | TGTGCCAGCAGCTTAGCCGTAAGCGGAGAGACCCAGTACTTC
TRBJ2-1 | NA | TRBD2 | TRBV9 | CASSAGLGLNEQFF | TGTGCCAGCAGCGCGGGACTAGGTCTCAATGAGCAGTTCTTC
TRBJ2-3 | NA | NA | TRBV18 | CASSRGGTDTQYF | TGTGCCAGCTCACGCGGGGGCACAGATACGCAGTATTTT
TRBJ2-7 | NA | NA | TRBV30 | CAWTTYWGDEQYF | TGTGCCTGGACAACTTACTGGGGGGACGAGCAGTACTTC
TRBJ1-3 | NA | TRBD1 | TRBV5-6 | CASSLSGGSSGNTIYF | TGTGCCAGCAGCCTTTCAGGGGGTTCGTCTGGAAACACCATATATTTT
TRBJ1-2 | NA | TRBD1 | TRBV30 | CAWRPTGGYGYTF | TGTGCCTGGAGGCCAACAGGGGGGTATGGCTACACCTTC